The 16 T cell receptor beta chains listed next were all sequenced from one sample in a study of ipilimumab plus nivolumab after autologous stem cell transplantation. Profiling relied on immunoSEQ multiplex PCR, and the TCRdb table lists in-frame clones only, not all of them. The top ten clones hold under 8.5% of a sample with some 9,800 clones, around 73% of them seen once. The sample consisted of PBMCs, taken in a trial of ipilimumab plus nivolumab as post-transplant consolidation. These receptors were obtained from a male donor with diffuse large B-cell lymphoma.

CDR3 bases: TGTGCCAGCAGTCCTCGGGGTCGCTTCACAGATACGCAGTATTTT. Translating gives CASSPRGRFTDTQYF. The chain combines TRBV28 with TRBJ2-3, with D tentatively TRBD2 (5 bases). Germline-derived CDR1 and CDR2 are MDHEN and SYDVKM. Trimming removed 5 bases from V and 2 bases from J, with 14 bases in between. The length of the CDR3 is 15 residues.

This rearrangement joins TRBV7-9 to TRBJ1-4; the D gene is possibly TRBD1 (5 bases). V was pared by 5 bases and J by 6 bases, with 16 bases between. The CDR3 runs to 15 residues. The germline V gene has CDR1 SEHNR and CDR2 FQNEAQ (reference sequence). CDR3 protein: CASSGQRGGDEKLFF. CDR3 in DNA: TGTGCCAGCAGCGGACAACGCGGCGGGGATGAAAAACTGTTTTTT. Full variable domain (outside the CDR3, taken from reference TRBV7-9 and TRBJ1-4): DTGVSQNPRHKITKRGQNVTFRCDPISEHNRLYWYRQTLGQGPEFLTYFQNEAQLEKSRLLSDRFSAERPKGSFSTLEIQRTEQGDSAMYLCASSGQRGGDEKLFFGSGTQLSVL.

The V and J genes are TRBV7-3 and TRBJ2-2; D might be TRBD1 (5 bases). Germline V lookup: CDR1 SGHTA, CDR2 FQGTGA. V dropped 5 bases and J dropped 6 bases, with 10 bases sitting between them. This CDR3 spans 13 amino acids. CDR3 nucleotide sequence: TGTGCCAGCAGCCTTCTAGGGGCCGGGGAGCTGTTTTTT. Amino acid sequence: CASSLLGAGELFF.

The chain has TRBV4-3 and TRBJ1-2; a possible D gene is TRBD1 (6 bases). From germline, CDR1 is LGHNA and CDR2 YSLEER. With 4 bases removed from V and 7 bases from J, the gap between germline ends came to 19 bases. This CDR3 has 15 amino acids. CDR3 nucleotides: TGCGCCAGCAGCCGCCAAGGAAGGGGGGAGGTTGGCTACACCTTC. This gives the protein CASSRQGRGEVGYTF.

The chain is built from TRBV29-1 and TRBJ2-1; no definite D call. Trimming took 6 bases from V and 9 from J, leaving 9 bases between them. Germline CDR1 and CDR2: SQVTM and ANQGSEA. This CDR3 has 10 amino acids. This chain's CDR3 is CSVTRLEQFF. As DNA, the CDR3 is TGCAGCGTCACCCGCCTTGAGCAGTTCTTC.

This sequence joins TRBV5-5 and TRBJ2-3, with D tentatively TRBD1 or TRBD2 (7 bases each). V was cut by 4 bases and J by 6 bases, with 15 bases left in between. This CDR3 is 14 amino acids long. CDR1 and CDR2 from the germline V gene are SGHKS and YYEKEE (reference sequence). As DNA, the CDR3 is TGTGCCAGCAGCATCAGGGGGGGTATGGATACGCAGTATTTT. It yields the protein CASSIRGGMDTQYF.

The V and J genes are TRBV27 and TRBJ1-2; 8 bases fit TRBD1. This CDR3 has 17 amino acids. Germline-derived CDR1 and CDR2 are MNHEY and SMNVEV (reference sequence). CDR3 in DNA: TGTGAACGGGGAAACAAATATCTACTCGACAGGGGTAAGGGCTACACCTTC. It yields the protein CERGNKYLLDRGKGYTF.

The chain couples TRBV5-1 to TRBJ1-2; possibly TRBD1 for D (5 bases). V was pared by 4 bases and J by 4 bases, with 14 bases between. There are 14 residues in the CDR3. The V gene's germline CDR1 is SGHRS and CDR2 YFSETQ. CDR3 loop: CASSRWDGSYGYTF. In DNA form, the CDR3 reads TGCGCCAGCAGCCGATGGGACGGCAGCTATGGCTACACCTTC.

The rearrangement joins TRBV6-1 to TRBJ1-1, with 7 bases matching TRBD1. With V trimmed by 3 bases and J by 1 base, 5 bases remained unmatched. Germline loops: CDR1 MNHNS, CDR2 SASEGT. CDR3 length: 15 amino acids. The CDR3 reads CASSDLGTANTEAFF. CDR3 DNA: TGTGCCAGCAGTGATCTCGGGACAGCGAACACTGAAGCTTTCTTT.

J is TRBJ2-1 and V is TRBV5-1, with 8 bases aligning to TRBD2. Trimming cost V 2 bases and J 7 bases; bases outside gene matches: 8. Looked up from germline, CDR1 is SGHRS and CDR2 is YFSETQ. The CDR3 is made up of 15 amino acids. CDR3 protein: CASSFSGGNLNEQFF. CDR3 nucleotide sequence: TGCGCCAGCAGCTTCAGCGGGGGAAACCTTAATGAGCAGTTCTTC.

This clone has a single count. The J gene is TRBJ1-6, the V gene TRBV18; D possibly corresponds to TRBD1 (5 bases). The V gene lost 1 base and the J gene lost 7 bases, with 8 bases spanning the gap. CDR3 length: 14 residues. Looked up from germline, CDR1 is KGHSH and CDR2 is LQKENI. The CDR3 here is CASSPRDYNSPLHF. The CDR3 region has the DNA TGTGCCAGCTCACCACGGGACTACAATTCACCCCTCCACTTT.

This clone is a singleton in its sample. This sequence joins TRBV29-1 and TRBJ2-2, with D tentatively TRBD2 (6 bases). The CDR3 contains 15 residues. Germline assignment: CDR1 SQVTM and CDR2 ANQGSEA. V gave up 1 base and J gave up 3 bases, with 12 bases separating them. CDR3 region: CSVEVGRGDTGELFF. The CDR3 bases are TGCAGCGTTGAAGTCGGGAGAGGGGACACCGGGGAGCTGTTTTTT.

The chain uses TRBV10-3 and TRBJ1-3, with unresolved D. The germline V gene encodes CDR1 ENHRY and CDR2 SYGVKD. V was trimmed by 3 bases and J by 1 base, leaving 7 bases between them. This CDR3 spans 14 amino acids. CDR3 nucleotide sequence: TGTGCCATCAGTGATCCGGGGTCTGGAAACACCATATATTTT. This codes for CAISDPGSGNTIYF.

The rearrangement joins TRBV6-6 to TRBJ1-6; 7 bases line up with TRBD1. The CDR3 is 15 residues long. Per the germline V gene, CDR1 is MNHNY and CDR2 is SVGAGI (reference sequence). Trimming cost V 6 bases and J 8 bases; bases outside gene matches: 10. The CDR3 loop reads CASRTYRGVHSPLHF. The CDR3 DNA reads TGTGCCAGCAGAACTTACAGGGGAGTGCATTCACCCCTCCACTTT.

The rearrangement links TRBV10-3 to TRBJ2-2, with D possibly being TRBD1 (6 bases). V lost 2 bases and J lost 3, with 10 bases in between. This CDR3 contains 15 residues. Germline values: CDR1 ENHRY, CDR2 SYGVKD. As DNA, the CDR3 is TGTGCCATCAGTGAGACAGGGATCGACACCGGGGAGCTGTTTTTT. This sequence encodes CAISETGIDTGELFF.

The chain has TRBV19 and TRBJ1-2; D unclear. This CDR3 has 14 amino acids. V gave up 3 bases and J gave up 4 bases, with 12 bases separating them. Germline values: CDR1 LNHDA, CDR2 SQIVND (reference sequence). The DNA for the CDR3 is TGTGCCAGTAGTATCTGGGCCCAGTTCTATGGCTACACCTTC. Protein: CASSIWAQFYGYTF.